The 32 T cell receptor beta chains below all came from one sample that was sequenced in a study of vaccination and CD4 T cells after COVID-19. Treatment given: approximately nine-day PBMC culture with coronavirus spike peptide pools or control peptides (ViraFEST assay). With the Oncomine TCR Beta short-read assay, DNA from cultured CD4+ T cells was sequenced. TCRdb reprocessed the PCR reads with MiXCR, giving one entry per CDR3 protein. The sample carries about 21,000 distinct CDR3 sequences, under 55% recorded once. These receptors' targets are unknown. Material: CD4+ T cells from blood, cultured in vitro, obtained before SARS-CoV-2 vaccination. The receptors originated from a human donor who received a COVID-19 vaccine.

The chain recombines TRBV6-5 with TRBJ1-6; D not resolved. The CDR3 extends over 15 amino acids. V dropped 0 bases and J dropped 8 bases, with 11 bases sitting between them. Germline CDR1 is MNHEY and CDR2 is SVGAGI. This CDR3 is CASSYSRQAHSPLHF. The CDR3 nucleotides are TGTGCCAGCAGTTACTCGAGGCAGGCCCATTCACCCCTCCACTTT.

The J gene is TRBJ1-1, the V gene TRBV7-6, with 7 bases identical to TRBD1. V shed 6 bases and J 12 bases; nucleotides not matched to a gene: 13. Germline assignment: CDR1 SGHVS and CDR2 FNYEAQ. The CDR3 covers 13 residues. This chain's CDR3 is CASSRTIQGLPFF. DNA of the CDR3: TGTGCCAGCAGTCGAACAATACAGGGGTTGCCTTTCTTT.

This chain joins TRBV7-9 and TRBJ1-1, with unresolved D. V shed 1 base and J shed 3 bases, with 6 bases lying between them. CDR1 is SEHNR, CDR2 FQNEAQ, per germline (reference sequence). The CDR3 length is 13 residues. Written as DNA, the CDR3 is TGTGCCAGCAGCTTAGAGGCTGACACTGAAGCTTTCTTT. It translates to CASSLEADTEAFF.

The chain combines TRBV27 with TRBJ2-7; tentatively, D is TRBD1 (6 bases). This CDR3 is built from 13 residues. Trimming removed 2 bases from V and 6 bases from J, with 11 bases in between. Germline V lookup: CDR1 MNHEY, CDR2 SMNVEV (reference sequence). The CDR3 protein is CASSLPGELEQYF. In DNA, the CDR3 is TGTGCCAGCAGTTTACCAGGGGAGCTCGAGCAGTACTTC.

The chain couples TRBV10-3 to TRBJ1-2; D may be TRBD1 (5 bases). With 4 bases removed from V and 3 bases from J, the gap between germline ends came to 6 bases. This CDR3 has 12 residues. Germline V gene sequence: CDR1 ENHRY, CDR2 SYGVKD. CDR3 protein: CAISGGDYGYTF. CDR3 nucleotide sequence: TGTGCCATCAGTGGAGGGGACTATGGCTACACCTTC.

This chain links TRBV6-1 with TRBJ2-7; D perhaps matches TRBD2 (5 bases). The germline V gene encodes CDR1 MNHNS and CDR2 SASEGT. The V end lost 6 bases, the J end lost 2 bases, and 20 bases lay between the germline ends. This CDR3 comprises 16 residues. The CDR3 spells CASSHGLQKPPYEQYF. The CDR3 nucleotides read TGTGCCAGCAGCCACGGACTCCAGAAGCCCCCCTACGAGCAGTACTTC.

This CDR3 is CAWSRGTQYF. The CDR3 bases are TGTGCCTGGAGCCGGGGTACGCAGTATTTT. The V gene is TRBV30, the J gene TRBJ2-3; D perhaps matches TRBD2 (5 bases). There are 10 residues in the CDR3. Germline-derived CDR1 and CDR2 are GTSNPN and SVGIG (reference sequence). V shed 3 bases and J shed 8 bases, with 6 bases lying between them.

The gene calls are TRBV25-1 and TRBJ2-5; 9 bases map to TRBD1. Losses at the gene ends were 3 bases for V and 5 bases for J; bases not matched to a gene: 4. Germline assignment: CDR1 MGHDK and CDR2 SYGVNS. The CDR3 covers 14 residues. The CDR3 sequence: CASSEGQGSETQYF. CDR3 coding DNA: TGTGCCAGCAGTGAGGGACAGGGTTCGGAGACCCAGTACTTC.

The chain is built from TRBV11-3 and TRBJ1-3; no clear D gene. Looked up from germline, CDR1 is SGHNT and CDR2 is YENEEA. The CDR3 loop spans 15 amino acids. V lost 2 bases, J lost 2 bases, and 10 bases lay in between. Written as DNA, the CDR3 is TGTGCCAGCAGCTTAATACCGGGGACTGGAAACACCATATATTTT. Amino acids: CASSLIPGTGNTIYF.

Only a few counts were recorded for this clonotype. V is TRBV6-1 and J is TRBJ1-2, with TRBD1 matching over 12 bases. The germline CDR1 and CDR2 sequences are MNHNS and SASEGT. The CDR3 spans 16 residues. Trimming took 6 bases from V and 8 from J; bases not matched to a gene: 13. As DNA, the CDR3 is TGTGCCAGCAGGCAACCGGAGGGACAGGGGGCGGTAGGCTACACCTTC. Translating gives CASRQPEGQGAVGYTF.

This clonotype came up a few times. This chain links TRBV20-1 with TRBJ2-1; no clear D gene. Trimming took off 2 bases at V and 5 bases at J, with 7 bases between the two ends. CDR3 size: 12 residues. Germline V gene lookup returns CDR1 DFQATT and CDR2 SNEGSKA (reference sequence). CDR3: CSARIMNNEQFF. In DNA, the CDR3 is TGCAGTGCTAGAATCATGAACAATGAGCAGTTCTTC.

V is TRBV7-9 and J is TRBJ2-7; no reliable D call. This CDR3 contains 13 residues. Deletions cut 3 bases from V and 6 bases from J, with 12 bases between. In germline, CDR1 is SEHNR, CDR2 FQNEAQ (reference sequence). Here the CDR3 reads CASSFTSGSEQYF. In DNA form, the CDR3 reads TGTGCCAGCAGCTTCACGTCTGGTTCCGAGCAGTACTTC.

DNA of the CDR3: TGTGCCTGGAGTGACGGGCGGGGGGGGCCGGAGACCCAGTACTTC. Amino acid sequence: CAWSDGRGGPETQYF. The V gene is TRBV30, the J gene TRBJ2-5, with 9 bases matching TRBD2. The germline gives CDR1 GTSNPN, CDR2 SVGIG (reference sequence). V lost 1 base to trimming and J lost 5 bases; unmatched junction nucleotides: 8. The CDR3 loop spans 15 amino acids.

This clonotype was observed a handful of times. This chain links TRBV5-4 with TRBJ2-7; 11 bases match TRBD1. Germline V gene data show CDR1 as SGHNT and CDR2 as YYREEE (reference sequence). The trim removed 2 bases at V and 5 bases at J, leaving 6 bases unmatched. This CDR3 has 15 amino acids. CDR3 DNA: TGTGCCAGCAGCTTTCCCTCGGACAGGGGGCACGAGCAGTACTTC. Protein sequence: CASSFPSDRGHEQYF.

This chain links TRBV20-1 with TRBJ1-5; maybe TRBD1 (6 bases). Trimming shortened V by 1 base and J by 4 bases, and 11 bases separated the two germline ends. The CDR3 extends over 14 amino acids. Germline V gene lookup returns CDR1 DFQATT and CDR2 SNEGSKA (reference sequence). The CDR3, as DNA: TGCAGTGCTAGAGTAACAGGGACAAATCAGCCCCAGCATTTT. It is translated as CSARVTGTNQPQHF.

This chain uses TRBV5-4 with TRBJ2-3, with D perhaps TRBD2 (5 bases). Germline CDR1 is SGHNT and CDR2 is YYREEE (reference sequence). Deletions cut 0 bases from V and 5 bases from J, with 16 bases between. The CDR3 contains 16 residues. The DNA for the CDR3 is TGTGCCAGCAGCTTGGCTCGGACTTCCTTTTTAGATACGCAGTATTTT. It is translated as CASSLARTSFLDTQYF.

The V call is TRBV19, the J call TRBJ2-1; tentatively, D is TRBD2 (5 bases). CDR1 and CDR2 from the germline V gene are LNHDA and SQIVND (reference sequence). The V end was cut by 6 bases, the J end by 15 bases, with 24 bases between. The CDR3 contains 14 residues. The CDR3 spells CASRGRRPHAGPFF. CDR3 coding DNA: TGTGCCAGTAGGGGCCGGCGGCCCCATGCGGGCCCGTTCTTC.

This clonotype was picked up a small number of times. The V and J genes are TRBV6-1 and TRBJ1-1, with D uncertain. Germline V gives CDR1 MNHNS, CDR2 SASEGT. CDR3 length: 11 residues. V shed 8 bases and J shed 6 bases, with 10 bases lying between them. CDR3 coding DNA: TGTGCCAGCGTTCGGACGGCTGAAGCTTTCTTT. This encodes CASVRTAEAFF.

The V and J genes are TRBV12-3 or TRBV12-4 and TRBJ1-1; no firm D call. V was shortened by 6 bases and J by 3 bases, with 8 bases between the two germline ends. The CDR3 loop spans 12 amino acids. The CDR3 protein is CASSLQDTEAFF. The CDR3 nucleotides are TGTGCCAGCAGCCTACAAGACACTGAAGCTTTCTTT.

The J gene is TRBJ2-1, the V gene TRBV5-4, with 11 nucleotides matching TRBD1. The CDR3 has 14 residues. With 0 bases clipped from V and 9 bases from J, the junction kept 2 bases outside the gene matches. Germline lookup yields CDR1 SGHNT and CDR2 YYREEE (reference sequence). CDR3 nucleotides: TGTGCCAGCAGCTTGGGGACAGGGGGCCGTGAGCAGTTCTTC. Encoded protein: CASSLGTGGREQFF.

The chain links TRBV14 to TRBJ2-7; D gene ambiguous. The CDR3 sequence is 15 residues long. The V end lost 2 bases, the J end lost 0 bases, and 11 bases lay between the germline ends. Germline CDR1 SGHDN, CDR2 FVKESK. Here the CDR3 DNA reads TGTGCCAGCAGCCAATATACTATCCCCTCCTACGAGCAGTACTTC. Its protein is CASSQYTIPSYEQYF.

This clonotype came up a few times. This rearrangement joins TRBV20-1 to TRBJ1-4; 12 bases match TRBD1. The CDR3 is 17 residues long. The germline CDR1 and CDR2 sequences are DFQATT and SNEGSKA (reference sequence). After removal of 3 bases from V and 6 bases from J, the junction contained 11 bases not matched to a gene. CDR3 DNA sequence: TGCAGTGCTAGGACCGGGACAGGGGGCGTCGGTGATGAAAAACTGTTTTTT. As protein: CSARTGTGGVGDEKLFF.

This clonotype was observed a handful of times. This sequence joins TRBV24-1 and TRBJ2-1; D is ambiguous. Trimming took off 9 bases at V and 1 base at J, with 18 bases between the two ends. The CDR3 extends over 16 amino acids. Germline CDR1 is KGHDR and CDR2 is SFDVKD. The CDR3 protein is CATYRDPWWSYNEQFF. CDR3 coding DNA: TGTGCCACCTACAGAGACCCTTGGTGGTCCTACAATGAGCAGTTCTTC.

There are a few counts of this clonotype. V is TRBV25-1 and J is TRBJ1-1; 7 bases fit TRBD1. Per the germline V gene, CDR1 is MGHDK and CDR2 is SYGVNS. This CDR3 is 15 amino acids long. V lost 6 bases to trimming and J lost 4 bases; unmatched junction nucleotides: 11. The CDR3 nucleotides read TGTGCCAGCAGAAGTAGGGGGGGACAGAGCACTGAAGCTTTCTTT. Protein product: CASRSRGGQSTEAFF.

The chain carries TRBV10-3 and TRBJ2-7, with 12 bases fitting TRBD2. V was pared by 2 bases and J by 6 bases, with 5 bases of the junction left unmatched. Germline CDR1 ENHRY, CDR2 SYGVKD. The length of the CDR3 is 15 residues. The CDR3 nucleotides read TGTGCCATCAGTGAGCAGCTAGCGGGGGGGCTCGAGCAGTACTTC. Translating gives CAISEQLAGGLEQYF.

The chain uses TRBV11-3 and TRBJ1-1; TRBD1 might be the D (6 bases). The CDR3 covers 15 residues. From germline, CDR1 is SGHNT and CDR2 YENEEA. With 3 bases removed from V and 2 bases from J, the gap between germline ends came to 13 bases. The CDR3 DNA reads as TGTGCCAGCAGCTTGAGGGGGATTGGAAACACTGAAGCTTTCTTT. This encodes CASSLRGIGNTEAFF.

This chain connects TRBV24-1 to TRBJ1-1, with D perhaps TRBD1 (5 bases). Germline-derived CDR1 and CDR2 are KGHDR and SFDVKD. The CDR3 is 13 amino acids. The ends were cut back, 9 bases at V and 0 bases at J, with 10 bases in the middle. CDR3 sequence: CATQGTLNTEAFF. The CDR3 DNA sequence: TGTGCCACCCAGGGTACGCTGAACACTGAAGCTTTCTTT.

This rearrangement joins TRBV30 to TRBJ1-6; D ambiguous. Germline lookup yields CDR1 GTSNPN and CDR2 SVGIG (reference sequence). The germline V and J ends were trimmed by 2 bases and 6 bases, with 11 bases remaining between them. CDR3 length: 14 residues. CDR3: CAWSRGPINSPLHF. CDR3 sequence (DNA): TGTGCCTGGAGTAGAGGACCGATTAATTCACCCCTCCACTTT. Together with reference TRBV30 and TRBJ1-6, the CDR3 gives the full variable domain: SQTIHQWPATLVQPVGSPLSLECTVEGTSNPNLYWYRQAAGRGLQLLFYSVGIGQISSEVPQNLSASRPQDRQFILSSKKLLLSDSGFYLCAWSRGPINSPLHFGNGTRLTVT.

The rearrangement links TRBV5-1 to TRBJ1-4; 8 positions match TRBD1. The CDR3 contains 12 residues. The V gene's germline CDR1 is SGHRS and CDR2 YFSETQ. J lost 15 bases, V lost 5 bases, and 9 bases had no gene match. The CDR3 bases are TGCGCCAGCAGAGAAGACAGGGGCGAGGTGTTTTTT. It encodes CASREDRGEVFF. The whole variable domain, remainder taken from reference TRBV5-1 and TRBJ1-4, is KAGVTQTPRYLIKTRGQQVTLSCSPISGHRSVSWYQQTPGQGLQFLFEYFSETQRNKGNFPGRFSGRQFSNSRSEMNVSTLELGDSALYLCASREDRGEVFFGSGTQLSVL.

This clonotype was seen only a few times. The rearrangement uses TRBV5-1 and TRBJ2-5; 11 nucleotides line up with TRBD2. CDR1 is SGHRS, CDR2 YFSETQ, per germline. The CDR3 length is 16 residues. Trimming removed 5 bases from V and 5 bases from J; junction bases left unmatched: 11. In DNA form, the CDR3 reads TGCGCCAGCAGGTATCTAGCGGGGGGCCAAGGGGAGACCCAGTACTTC. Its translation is CASRYLAGGQGETQYF. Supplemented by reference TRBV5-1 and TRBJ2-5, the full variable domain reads KAGVTQTPRYLIKTRGQQVTLSCSPISGHRSVSWYQQTPGQGLQFLFEYFSETQRNKGNFPGRFSGRQFSNSRSEMNVSTLELGDSALYLCASRYLAGGQGETQYFGPGTRLLVL.

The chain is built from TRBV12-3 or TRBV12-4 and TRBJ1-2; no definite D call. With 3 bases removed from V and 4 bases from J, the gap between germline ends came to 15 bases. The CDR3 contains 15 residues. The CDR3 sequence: CASSFASTWGYGYTF. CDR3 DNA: TGTGCCAGCAGTTTTGCGTCCACATGGGGCTATGGCTACACCTTC.

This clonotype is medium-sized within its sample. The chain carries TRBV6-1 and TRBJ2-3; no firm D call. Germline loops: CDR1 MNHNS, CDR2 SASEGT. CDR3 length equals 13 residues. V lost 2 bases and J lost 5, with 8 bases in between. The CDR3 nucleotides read TGTGCCAGCAGTGAAAGTCGGCAAGATACGCAGTATTTT. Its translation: CASSESRQDTQYF.